Listed below are T cell receptor beta chains from one sample, sequenced in a study of shared clonotypes between healthy human individuals. Assay: immunoSEQ multiplex PCR; the TCRdb copy retains only in-frame clones and omits some. The repertoire holds about half a million clones, with 60% to 80% as singletons. The sequenced material came from PBMCs. These receptors were obtained from a woman between 35 and 50 years old in good health. Some clones in this sample may be carry-over from other donors' samples. CDR3s include the opening cysteine and the closing phenylalanine or tryptophan. A D gene is named only where the DNA matches it firmly. For some rows the clone size is stated as once, few or many, or as a class when expanded; others skip it.

d_call	v_call	clone_size	j_call	cdr3_nt	cdr3_aa
NA	TRBV7-3	NA	TRBJ2-2	TGTGCCAGCAGCTTACAAAGCGGGACCGGGGAGCTGTTTTTT	CASSLQSGTGELFF
TRBD2	TRBV19	NA	TRBJ2-7	TGTGCCAGTAGTATCCCGGGAGGGCGAAACGAGCAGTACTTC	CASSIPGGRNEQYF
NA	TRBV7-9	NA	TRBJ1-4	TGTGCCAGCAGCTTTTCCGGGGTTAATGAAAAACTGTTTTTT	CASSFSGVNEKLFF
TRBD1	TRBV10-3	NA	TRBJ1-4	TGTGCCATCAGAACAGGGGAACAAGAAAAACTGTTTTTT	CAIRTGEQEKLFF
TRBD2	TRBV5-1	NA	TRBJ2-5	TGCGCCAGCAGCATCGCGACTAGCGGACGAGAGACCCAGTACTTC	CASSIATSGRETQYF
TRBD1	TRBV4-2	NA	TRBJ1-1	TGTGCCAGCAGCGGGACAGGGGTCACTGAAGCTTTCTTT	CASSGTGVTEAFF
NA	TRBV7-3	NA	TRBJ2-5	TGTGCCAGCAGCTCAAACCAAGAGACCCAGTACTTC	CASSSNQETQYF
NA	TRBV29-1	NA	TRBJ2-1	TGCAGCGTTGGGTCTTGGCGAGGGGGTGGGAATGAGCAGTTCTTC	CSVGSWRGGGNEQFF
TRBD2	TRBV6-6	NA	TRBJ2-7	TGTGCCAGCAGTTACGCGAGATTAGCGGGAGCCCACGAGCAGTACTTC	CASSYARLAGAHEQYF
NA	TRBV6-1	NA	TRBJ2-2	TGTGCCAGCGAGGGTCCGGGGAACACCGGGGAGCTGTTTTTT	CASEGPGNTGELFF
NA	TRBV7-3	NA	TRBJ1-1	TGTGCCAGCAGCTTAGGTCCGGGGAGCACTGAAGCTTTCTTT	CASSLGPGSTEAFF
NA	TRBV7-7	few	TRBJ1-1	TGTGCCAGCAGCCAAGCAGAAGCTTTCTTT	CASSQAEAFF
TRBD2	TRBV2	NA	TRBJ2-3	TGTGCCAGCAGGCCTTCTAGCGGGAGTACAGATACGCAGTATTTT	CASRPSSGSTDTQYF
NA	TRBV9	NA	TRBJ2-2	TGTGCCAGCAGCCCTCGGACTACCACCGGGGAGCTGTTTTTT	CASSPRTTTGELFF
TRBD1	TRBV10-2	many	TRBJ1-3	TGCGCCAGCAGTGATGGACAGGGGGCTGGAAACACCATATATTTT	CASSDGQGAGNTIYF
TRBD1	TRBV5-4	few	TRBJ2-5	TGTGCCAGCAGTTCTCAGGACAGGTTGAAAGAGTACTTC	CASSSQDRLKEYF
NA	TRBV5-1	few	TRBJ2-2	TGCGCCAGCAGCCTACAGGAATTGGCCGGGGAGCTGTTTTTT	CASSLQELAGELFF
TRBD1	TRBV7-9	NA	TRBJ1-3	TGTGCCAGCAGCTTGACCGGGACAGCCAGCGCCTCATCTGGAAACACCATATATTTT	CASSLTGTASASSGNTIYF
TRBD1	TRBV28	NA	TRBJ1-5	TGTGCCAGCATCCCGACAGGGTTTATACAGCCCCAGCATTTT	CASIPTGFIQPQHF
TRBD2	TRBV11-2	NA	TRBJ2-7	TGTGCCAGCAGCCACGTCGTAGGTAGCGGGAGGTTGGAAGAGCAGTACTTC	CASSHVVGSGRLEEQYF
NA	TRBV5-4	NA	TRBJ2-7	TGTGCCAGCAGCTTGGGCGGGACAGTTTACGAGCAGTACTTC	CASSLGGTVYEQYF
TRBD2	TRBV28	few	TRBJ2-3	TGTGCCAGCAGTTTAGGGAGAGCGGGAGGGGGTGCGCAGTATTTT	CASSLGRAGGGAQYF
NA	TRBV1	NA	TRBJ2-2	TGCACCAGCAGCCAAGAGTGGCGCACGAACACCGGGGAGCTGTTTTTT	CTSSQEWRTNTGELFF
NA	TRBV30	many	TRBJ2-5	TGTGCCTGGAGCAGACCTGGGACGTCTTATCGTACCCGGTACCAAGAGACCCAGTACTTC	CAWSRPGTSYRTRYQETQYF
NA	TRBV19	NA	TRBJ1-5	TGTGCCAGTAGTAGATCGGGCAGCTATAGCAATCAGCCCCAGCATTTT	CASSRSGSYSNQPQHF
TRBD2	TRBV28	NA	TRBJ2-3	TGTGCCAGCCGCTCTAGCGGGAGGGGCGGGACGCAGTATTTT	CASRSSGRGGTQYF
TRBD1	TRBV18	NA	TRBJ1-4	TGTGCCAGCTCACCTTGGACAGGTCCTAATGAAAAACTGTTTTTT	CASSPWTGPNEKLFF
NA	TRBV19	few	TRBJ2-1	TGTGCCAGTAGTATAGATCGTGGAGGGGGCTACAATGAGCAGTTCTTC	CASSIDRGGGYNEQFF
TRBD2	TRBV11-2	few	TRBJ2-1	TGTGCCAGCAGCTTAGTGGGAGGGCCCTATGAGCAGTTCTTC	CASSLVGGPYEQFF
NA	TRBV25-1	few	TRBJ2-7	TGTGCCAGCAGTGAAGAAGGGGCTAGCAGAACCTACGAGCAGTACTTC	CASSEEGASRTYEQYF
NA	TRBV5-6	NA	TRBJ2-1	TGTGCCAGCAGCCTAGTCAAAACGGGGCCCAATGAGCAGTTCTTC	CASSLVKTGPNEQFF
NA	TRBV6-1	many	TRBJ2-5	TGTGCCAGCAGTGAAGTAGGGGGTTCCTCCGAGACCCAGTACTTC	CASSEVGGSSETQYF
NA	TRBV28	few	TRBJ2-2	TGTGCCAGCAGTAAGCTAAGCGCGAGAAGGGGATGGGCCGGGGAGCTGTTTTTT	CASSKLSARRGWAGELFF
NA	TRBV5-5	NA	TRBJ2-3	TGTGCCAGCAGCTTAGGTGGCGGGGACACAGATACGCAGTATTTT	CASSLGGGDTDTQYF
NA	TRBV18	NA	TRBJ1-4	TGTGCCAGCTCACCGACAGTAGGTGAAAAACTGTTTTTT	CASSPTVGEKLFF
TRBD1	TRBV25-1	NA	TRBJ1-6	TGTGCCAGCAGTCAAAGGGACAGGGGAAATTCACCCCTCCACTTT	CASSQRDRGNSPLHF
TRBD1	TRBV18	NA	TRBJ2-3	TGTGCCAGCTCACCAAACCGGGACAGCCGCACAGATACGCAGTATTTT	CASSPNRDSRTDTQYF
NA	TRBV11-1	many	TRBJ2-1	TGTGCCAGCAGCTCCGAGGGGGACGGTGAGCAGTTCTTC	CASSSEGDGEQFF
NA	TRBV18	NA	TRBJ1-4	TGTGCCAGCTCACCACTAACGTATGAAAAACTGTTTTTT	CASSPLTYEKLFF
NA	TRBV19	NA	TRBJ2-1	TGTGCCAGTAGGGCCGGTTACAATGAGCAGTTCTTC	CASRAGYNEQFF
TRBD2	TRBV9	few	TRBJ2-2	TGTGCCAGCAGCGTAGGGGCCAGCGGGAGGTCCATCGGGGAGCTGTTTTTT	CASSVGASGRSIGELFF
NA	TRBV30	NA	TRBJ1-4	TGTGCCTGGAGTCCTGGCCAGGGAGTTAATTCGCTGTTTTTT	CAWSPGQGVNSLFF
TRBD2	TRBV2	NA	TRBJ2-7	TGTGCCAGCAGATGGGGCGGGAGACTGTACGAGCAGTACTTC	CASRWGGRLYEQYF
NA	TRBV29-1	once	TRBJ2-1	TGCAGCGTTGCCCTCTCCTACAATGAGCAGTTCTTC	CSVALSYNEQFF
NA	TRBV6-6	NA	TRBJ2-1	TGTGCCAGCAGTTACTTCCCTTCCTACAATGAGCAGTTCTTC	CASSYFPSYNEQFF
NA	TRBV7-2	NA	TRBJ2-2	TGTGCCAGCATTAGACAGGGACTCACCGGGGAGCTGTTTTTT	CASIRQGLTGELFF
NA	TRBV27	many	TRBJ2-7	TGTGCCAGCAGTTCGAGACTAGAAGGCGAGCAGTACTTC	CASSSRLEGEQYF
NA	TRBV27	many	TRBJ2-3	TGTGCCAGCAGCCCTAGCACAGATACGCAGTATTTT	CASSPSTDTQYF
NA	TRBV9	NA	TRBJ2-5	TGTGCCAGCAGCGTGGGCGGCCAAGAGACCCAGTACTTC	CASSVGGQETQYF
TRBD1	TRBV2	NA	TRBJ2-7	TGTGCCAGCAGTGTGGGGACAGGGGACTACGAGCAGTACTTC	CASSVGTGDYEQYF
TRBD2	TRBV10-3	NA	TRBJ2-5	TGTGCCATCAGTGCCGCGGGAGCAAACCAAGAGACCCAGTACTTC	CAISAAGANQETQYF
NA	TRBV13	few	TRBJ1-1	TGTGCCAGCAGCTCCTTGGACCTCACTGAAGCTTTCTTT	CASSSLDLTEAFF
NA	TRBV5-1	NA	TRBJ2-7	TGCGCCAGCAGCTTGGAACCGGGTCCAATCTACTACGAGCAGTACTTC	CASSLEPGPIYYEQYF
TRBD1	TRBV5-4	NA	TRBJ1-2	TGTGCCAGCAGCTTGAGGGACAGCTGGGGGGCTGGCTACACCTTC	CASSLRDSWGAGYTF
TRBD2	TRBV28	NA	TRBJ2-7	TGTGCCAGCAGTTTTGCGGGAGAGACCTACGAGCAGTACTTC	CASSFAGETYEQYF